These 16 T cell receptor beta chains came from one sample sequenced in a study of T cell repertoires in cytomegalovirus infection. From the reads, TCRdb called clonotypes with MiXCR, one entry per CDR3 protein. The data show roughly 570,000 distinct CDR3 sequences, over 35% seen once. Antigens for these TCRs are unknown. This specimen consisted of cultured PBMCs, obtained from culture after CMV antigen stimulation. Receptor source: a human donor in good health (CMV status not recorded). Some clones in this sample may be carry-over from other donors' samples.

The rearrangement joins TRBV7-2 to TRBJ1-3; D is unresolved. The V and J ends lost 0 bases and 0 bases respectively, with 6 bases between them. Germline CDR1 SGHTA, CDR2 FQGNSA. The CDR3 contains 15 residues. DNA of the CDR3: TGTGCCAGCAGCTTAGCTTCGTTCTCTGGAAACACCATATATTTT. Its translation: CASSLASFSGNTIYF.

The chain joins TRBV7-9 to TRBJ2-1; 10 bases are a match to TRBD2. Unmatched junction bases numbered 11, after V lost 4 bases and J lost 8 bases. The CDR3 runs 16 residues. Germline lookup yields CDR1 SEHNR and CDR2 FQNEAQ (reference sequence). CDR3 DNA sequence: TGTGCCAGCAGCTCGTTGATTGCTAGCGGGAGTCATGAGCAGTTCTTC. Amino acid sequence: CASSSLIASGSHEQFF. Looking up the rest from reference TRBV7-9 and TRBJ2-1 gives the full variable domain: DTGVSQNPRHKITKRGQNVTFRCDPISEHNRLYWYRQTLGQGPEFLTYFQNEAQLEKSRLLSDRFSAERPKGSFSTLEIQRTEQGDSAMYLCASSSLIASGSHEQFFGPGTRLTVL.

For this clonotype: The junction departs from germline at one end; a sequencing error may be responsible. J is TRBJ1-2 and V is TRBV6-6; unclear D gene. This CDR3 region has 12 residues. Germline V gene sequence: CDR1 MNHNY, CDR2 SVGAGI (reference sequence). CDR3 residues: CATSYGDYGYTF. CDR3 bases: TGTGCCACCAGTTACGGGGACTATGGCTACACCTTC.

This clonotype occurred a few times. The chain is built from TRBV25-1 and TRBJ2-7; 7 nucleotides agree with TRBD1. The CDR3 totals 16 residues. V shed 4 bases, J shed 1 base, and the junction held 10 bases outside the gene matches. Per germline, CDR1 MGHDK and CDR2 SYGVNS. CDR3 sequence (DNA): TGTGCCAGCAGTGGACGACAGGGACAGCGGTCCTACGAGCAGTACTTC. Encoded protein: CASSGRQGQRSYEQYF.

This clonotype was seen a few times. The chain couples TRBV2 to TRBJ1-5; D remains ambiguous. The CDR3 totals 15 residues. Trimming stripped 8 bases from V and 0 bases from J, with 14 bases between. CDR1 is SNHLY, CDR2 FYNNEI, per germline. The CDR3 DNA reads as TGTGCCAGCGGACCCGGTTGGAATAGCAATCAGCCCCAGCATTTT. Protein: CASGPGWNSNQPQHF.

This clonotype has just a few counts. V and J are TRBV4-1 and TRBJ2-1, with no clear D. The CDR3 runs 13 residues. The V gene lost 3 bases and the J gene lost 9 bases, with 12 bases spanning the gap. Germline-derived CDR1 and CDR2 are MGHRA and YSYEKL. The DNA for the CDR3 is TGCGCCAGCAGCCATAAGAGATGGGGTGAGCAGTTCTTC. Translated: CASSHKRWGEQFF.

This clonotype came up a few times. The rearrangement uses TRBV7-2 and TRBJ2-7, with 9 bases aligning to TRBD2. The CDR3 covers 15 residues. The V segment lost 5 bases and the J segment 7 bases; nucleotides outside the gene matches: 12. Germline V gene sequence: CDR1 SGHTA, CDR2 FQGNSA. The CDR3 sequence: CASSPSPLAGMEQYF. The CDR3 DNA reads TGTGCCAGCAGCCCAAGCCCACTAGCGGGTATGGAGCAGTACTTC.

The chain is built from TRBV29-1 and TRBJ2-1; D is perhaps TRBD1 or TRBD2 (6 bases each). The CDR3 has 16 amino acids. Trimming removed 0 bases at V and 0 bases at J, with 12 bases between. Germline CDR1 and CDR2: SQVTM and ANQGSEA. As DNA, the CDR3 is TGCAGCGTTGAAGAGGGAGGAGGGGGCTCCTACAATGAGCAGTTCTTC. Residues: CSVEEGGGGSYNEQFF.

This chain connects TRBV20-1 to TRBJ1-2, with 11 bases lining up with TRBD1. Germline V gene sequence: CDR1 DFQATT, CDR2 SNEGSKA (reference sequence). With V trimmed by 0 bases and J by 6 bases, 6 bases remained unmatched. This CDR3 is 15 amino acids long. For the CDR3, the DNA is TGCAGTGCTAGAGACCAGGACAGGGGGCTTCATGGCTACACCTTC. Residues: CSARDQDRGLHGYTF.

This clonotype was counted only a few times. The chain couples TRBV7-2 to TRBJ1-1; D perhaps matches TRBD1 (6 bases). The CDR3 loop spans 14 amino acids. Between the trimmed V and J ends, which lost 1 base and 7 bases, there was a span of 13 bases. Looked up from germline, CDR1 is SGHTA and CDR2 is FQGNSA. The CDR3 DNA is TGTGCCAGCAGCTTAGATTGGGGGGCGCTTGAAGCTTTCTTT. Translation: CASSLDWGALEAFF.

The V and J genes are TRBV12-3 or TRBV12-4 and TRBJ1-5, with no clear D. The length of the CDR3 is 12 residues. V lost 5 bases and J lost 7, with 9 bases in between. CDR3 sequence (DNA): TGTGCCAGCAGTAACCACGGGCAGCCCCAGCATTTT. Translating it yields CASSNHGQPQHF.

This clonotype was observed a handful of times. The chain couples TRBV6-5 to TRBJ2-2, with no clear D. Germline CDR1 reads MNHEY; CDR2 reads SVGAGI. The germline V and J ends were trimmed by 2 bases and 0 bases, with 7 bases remaining between them. The CDR3 consists of 15 residues. The CDR3 loop is CASSYEPSNTGELFF. The CDR3 DNA sequence: TGTGCCAGCAGTTACGAGCCTTCGAACACCGGGGAGCTGTTTTTT.

J is TRBJ1-2 and V is TRBV7-3; 8 bases map to TRBD1. Trimming took 7 bases from V and 3 from J; bases not matched to a gene: 4. The length of the CDR3 is 13 residues. The V gene's germline CDR1 is SGHTA and CDR2 FQGTGA. CDR3 in DNA: TGTGCCAGCAAGTCAGGGGGCGACTATGGCTACACCTTC. This sequence encodes CASKSGGDYGYTF.

The chain joins TRBV12-5 to TRBJ1-3; possibly TRBD1 for D (5 bases). CDR3 length: 13 amino acids. The germline V gene encodes CDR1 LGHNT and CDR2 FRNRAP. V lost 6 bases and J 3 bases, leaving 9 bases between the germline ends. CDR3 sequence: CASGWGFGNTIYF. CDR3 bases: TGTGCTAGTGGATGGGGGTTTGGAAACACCATATATTTT.

The chain carries TRBV12-3 or TRBV12-4 and TRBJ2-2, with TRBD2 matching over 12 bases. With V trimmed by 1 base and J by 7 bases, 7 bases remained unmatched. CDR3 length equals 17 residues. The CDR3, as DNA: TGTGCCAGCAGTTTAGAGACTAGCGGGAGTGCGGACGGGGAGCTGTTTTTT. Translated: CASSLETSGSADGELFF.

This clonotype was seen more than once but under ten times. V and J are TRBV11-2 and TRBJ2-3, with 7 nucleotides matching TRBD2. CDR1 and CDR2 from the germline V gene are SGHAT and FQNNGV. The CDR3 is 16 residues long. Trimming removed 1 base from V and 0 bases from J; junction bases left unmatched: 4. CDR3 loop: CASSLGAAGSTDTQYF. The CDR3 DNA sequence: TGTGCCAGCAGCTTAGGAGCAGCGGGAAGCACAGATACGCAGTATTTT.